One and the same sample provided the 5 T cell receptor beta chains below, sequenced in a study of blood T cell repertoires in COVID-19. This table comes from immunoSEQ multiplex PCR, and its TCRdb copy is limited to in-frame clones, with some not included. This table holds about 110,000 clones, less than 75% found once. Sequencing was carried out using peripheral blood. The receptors originated from a woman in her 40s with acute or convalescent COVID-19.

The J gene is TRBJ1-2, the V gene TRBV28; perhaps TRBD1 as D (5 bases). There are 14 residues in the CDR3. The germline V and J ends were trimmed by 7 bases and 5 bases, with 17 bases remaining between them. The germline V gene encodes CDR1 MDHEN and CDR2 SYDVKM. This CDR3 is CASTPLTDLYGYTF. DNA of the CDR3: TGTGCCAGCACCCCCCTGACAGACTTATATGGCTACACCTTC.

The V gene is TRBV4-1, the J gene TRBJ2-5, with TRBD2 matching 11 bases. The CDR3 extends over 16 amino acids. Looked up from germline, CDR1 is MGHRA and CDR2 is YSYEKL. The V gene end was trimmed by 4 bases and the J gene end by 4 bases; junction bases not matched to a gene: 8. In DNA form, the CDR3 reads TGCGCCAGCAGCCGAAGTAGCGGGGGGGCTCCAGAGACCCAGTACTTC. It specifies CASSRSSGGAPETQYF.

The chain joins TRBV5-1 to TRBJ1-1, with TRBD1 matching 7 bases. J was trimmed by 1 base and V by 3 bases; bases with no gene match: 6. CDR3 length equals 15 residues. Germline CDR1 reads SGHRS; CDR2 reads YFSETQ. The CDR3 is CASSWGTDQNTEAFF. The DNA for the CDR3 is TGCGCCAGCAGCTGGGGGACAGATCAGAACACTGAAGCTTTCTTT.

This rearrangement joins TRBV3-1 (or the pseudogene TRBV3-2) to TRBJ2-1; 8 nucleotides agree with TRBD1. Germline assignment: CDR1 LGHDT and CDR2 YNNKEL (reference sequence). The length of the CDR3 is 14 residues. V was clipped by 5 bases and J by 4 bases; unmatched bases: 4. CDR3: CASSLQGGYNEQFF. DNA for the CDR3: TGTGCCAGCAGCTTACAGGGGGGATACAATGAGCAGTTCTTC.

Only a few counts were recorded for this clone. CDR3 nucleotides: TGTGCCAGCAGCTTGGCGGTCTACAATGAGCAGTTCTTC. Protein product: CASSLAVYNEQFF. The V and J genes are TRBV5-6 and TRBJ2-1; D remains unclear. Germline values: CDR1 SGHDT, CDR2 YYEEEE. The V end lost 0 bases, the J end lost 3 bases, and 4 bases lay between the germline ends. The CDR3 covers 13 residues.